One and the same sample provided the 28 T cell receptor beta chains below, sequenced in a study of cytomegalovirus exposure and HLA in healthy donors. The PCR made use of 60 Vbeta and 13 Jbeta primers. Generated by immunoSEQ multiplex PCR, the TCRdb table keeps only in-frame clones and is missing some. The data contain over 95,000 clones, about 80% of them singletons. Sequenced: PBMCs. These receptor sequences come from a female donor in good health and CMV-seronegative.

The rearrangement joins TRBV25-1 to TRBJ2-7; 9 bases match TRBD2. Germline V gene lookup returns CDR1 MGHDK and CDR2 SYGVNS. The V segment lost 6 bases and the J segment 1 base; nucleotides outside the gene matches: 7. This CDR3 is built from 15 residues. The CDR3 sequence: CASSVLAGSSYEQYF. CDR3 bases: TGTGCCAGCAGCGTTCTAGCGGGGTCTTCCTACGAGCAGTACTTC.

The V call is TRBV14, the J call TRBJ1-1; D may be TRBD1 (6 bases). The V gene lost 2 bases and the J gene lost 7 bases, with 17 bases spanning the gap. The CDR3 contains 15 residues. Germline V gives CDR1 SGHDN, CDR2 FVKESK. In DNA, the CDR3 is TGTGCCAGCAGCCAACTTTTGACAGGCGCCCATGAAGCTTTCTTT. This sequence encodes CASSQLLTGAHEAFF.

This clone turned up a few times. The chain uses TRBV30 and TRBJ1-5; TRBD1 might be the D (5 bases). Trimming pared 3 bases from V and 1 base from J, leaving 13 bases between. This CDR3 region has 15 residues. Germline lookup yields CDR1 GTSNPN and CDR2 SVGIG (reference sequence). This CDR3 reads CAWSKGAGSNQPQHF. In DNA, the CDR3 is TGTGCCTGGAGCAAAGGGGCAGGGAGCAATCAGCCCCAGCATTTT.

The chain combines TRBV19 with TRBJ1-2; maybe TRBD1 (5 bases). V dropped 8 bases and J dropped 2 bases, with 12 bases sitting between them. The CDR3 runs to 13 residues. Germline lookup yields CDR1 LNHDA and CDR2 SQIVND (reference sequence). CDR3 nucleotide sequence: TGTGCCAGTCGGGAGCCAGGGAACTATGGCTACACCTTC. This translates into CASREPGNYGYTF.

The rearrangement links TRBV7-2 to TRBJ2-3; D may be TRBD2 (7 bases). V was shortened by 5 bases and J by 5 bases, with 17 bases between the two germline ends. Germline assignment: CDR1 SGHTA and CDR2 FQGNSA. The CDR3 totals 15 residues. CDR3: CASSDRGGGGDTQYF. The DNA of the CDR3 is TGTGCCAGCAGCGACCGAGGGGGGGGAGGAGATACGCAGTATTTT.

The gene calls are TRBV11-2 and TRBJ1-5; D is ambiguous. This CDR3 contains 14 residues. V was clipped by 0 bases and J by 6 bases, with 9 bases between them. CDR1 is SGHAT, CDR2 FQNNGV, per germline. CDR3 coding DNA: TGTGCCAGCAGCTTAGATCGGGTAGGTCAGCCCCAGCATTTT. Protein: CASSLDRVGQPQHF.

This chain connects TRBV10-3 to TRBJ2-3, with TRBD2 matching 8 bases. The CDR3 is 15 amino acids. V shed 2 bases, J shed 3 bases, and the junction held 4 bases outside the gene matches. Germline values: CDR1 ENHRY, CDR2 SYGVKD. The DNA for the CDR3 is TGTGCCATCAGTGAGGGACTAGCTTTAACAGATACGCAGTATTTT. It encodes CAISEGLALTDTQYF.

This sequence joins TRBV10-2 and TRBJ2-1; TRBD1 or TRBD2 may be the D gene (6 bases each). The CDR3 is made up of 15 amino acids. V was trimmed by 6 bases and J by 0 bases, leaving 12 bases between them. Germline lookup yields CDR1 WSHSY and CDR2 SAAADI. Here the CDR3 reads CASREGGSSYNEQFF. The CDR3, as DNA: TGCGCCAGCAGAGAGGGGGGCAGCTCCTACAATGAGCAGTTCTTC.

V gene TRBV7-7 combines with J gene TRBJ2-3; D gene unclear. The CDR3 loop spans 11 amino acids. Deletions cut 8 bases from V and 6 bases from J, with 9 bases between. CDR1 and CDR2 (germline): SSHAT, FNYEAQ (reference sequence). The CDR3 DNA follows: TGTGCCAGCTATCTTCGGGATACGCAGTATTTT. Encoded protein: CASYLRDTQYF.

This chain links TRBV19 with TRBJ1-1, with D perhaps matching TRBD1 (6 bases). Germline V CDR1 and CDR2: LNHDA, SQIVND (reference sequence). V lost 9 bases and J 0 bases, leaving 11 bases between the germline ends. The CDR3 runs 13 residues. CDR3 loop: CASFRGMNTEAFF. Written as DNA, the CDR3 is TGTGCCAGCTTCAGGGGCATGAACACTGAAGCTTTCTTT.

This chain connects TRBV28 to TRBJ1-5; the match to TRBD1 covers 8 bases. CDR1 and CDR2 from the germline V gene are MDHEN and SYDVKM. The junction had 5 bases not matched to a gene; V was cut back by 6 bases and J by 1 base. This CDR3 is 15 amino acids long. The CDR3: CASRMTGVSNQPQHF. The CDR3 bases are TGTGCCAGCAGGATGACAGGGGTAAGCAATCAGCCCCAGCATTTT. Complete variable domain (other parts from reference TRBV28 and TRBJ1-5): DVKVTQSSRYLVKRTGEKVFLECVQDMDHENMFWYRQDPGLGLRLIYFSYDVKMKEKGDIPEGYSVSREKKERFSLILESASTNQTSMYLCASRMTGVSNQPQHFGDGTRLSIL.

The chain couples TRBV6-5 to TRBJ1-5; D is perhaps TRBD1 (6 bases). The CDR3 totals 16 residues. Trimming shortened V by 4 bases and J by 2 bases, and 15 bases separated the two germline ends. Per germline, CDR1 MNHEY and CDR2 SVGAGI. The CDR3 nucleotides are TGTGCCAGCAGTTCATACTGGACAGAGGGCAATCAGCCCCAGCATTTT. Encoded protein: CASSSYWTEGNQPQHF.

This clone occurred a few times. J is TRBJ1-1 and V is TRBV19, with a possible D match to TRBD1 (5 bases). Germline loops: CDR1 LNHDA, CDR2 SQIVND (reference sequence). V was trimmed by 3 bases and J by 5 bases, leaving 16 bases between them. The CDR3 consists of 15 residues. The CDR3, as DNA: TGTGCCAGTAGTATTACCAGGGATGTAAGGACTGAAGCTTTCTTT. It yields the protein CASSITRDVRTEAFF. The whole variable domain, filled in from reference TRBV19 and TRBJ1-1, reads DGGITQSPKYLFRKEGQNVTLSCEQNLNHDAMYWYRQDPGQGLRLIYYSQIVNDFQKGDIAEGYSVSREKKESFPLTVTSAQKNPTAFYLCASSITRDVRTEAFFGQGTRLTVV.

V gene TRBV7-9 combines with J gene TRBJ1-1, with 7 nucleotides matching TRBD1. V was pared by 6 bases and J by 1 base, with 8 bases of the junction left unmatched. Germline V gene lookup returns CDR1 SEHNR and CDR2 FQNEAQ (reference sequence). The CDR3 covers 15 residues. The CDR3 DNA is TGTGCCAGCAGTTCTTTCGGGACAGCGAACACTGAAGCTTTCTTT. This gives the protein CASSSFGTANTEAFF.

This clone was found once. This chain joins TRBV5-6 and TRBJ2-1, with 16 bases lining up with TRBD2. Germline CDR1 and CDR2: SGHDT and YYEEEE. V lost 4 bases and J lost 9; bases outside the gene matches: 16. The CDR3 consists of 19 residues. The chain's CDR3 is CASSGTGTSGGAAVSEQFF. The CDR3 bases are TGTGCCAGCAGCGGAACCGGGACTAGCGGGGGGGCTGCCGTATCTGAGCAGTTCTTC.

This clone was detected once. This rearrangement joins TRBV18 to TRBJ2-3; a possible D gene is TRBD1 (6 bases). CDR1 and CDR2 (germline): KGHSH, LQKENI. Trimming removed 2 bases from V and 4 bases from J, with 13 bases in between. The CDR3 has 15 residues. The CDR3 DNA reads TGTGCCAGCTCACCAACTACAGGGAGCCCAGATACGCAGTATTTT. Its translation is CASSPTTGSPDTQYF.

The gene calls are TRBV25-1 and TRBJ1-1; D may be TRBD1 (5 bases). Germline-derived CDR1 and CDR2 are MGHDK and SYGVNS. V was trimmed by 3 bases and J by 7 bases, leaving 9 bases between them. The CDR3 covers 12 residues. In DNA, the CDR3 is TGTGCCAGCAGTGACAGGGAGGATGAAGCTTTCTTT. This encodes CASSDREDEAFF.

The J gene is TRBJ1-2, the V gene TRBV29-1; TRBD1 aligns across 9 bases. J lost 5 bases, V lost 5 bases, and 6 bases had no gene match. CDR3 length: 13 amino acids. Germline V gives CDR1 SQVTM, CDR2 ANQGSEA. Here the CDR3 DNA reads TGCAGCGTTACGGGACAGGGCCTTTATGGCTACACCTTC. Translation: CSVTGQGLYGYTF.

The rearrangement links TRBV19 to TRBJ2-5, with TRBD2 matching 13 bases. V dropped 5 bases and J dropped 1; count of bases not matched to a gene: 4. Germline V gene data show CDR1 as LNHDA and CDR2 as SQIVND (reference sequence). CDR3 length: 16 amino acids. The DNA for the CDR3 is TGTGCCAGTAGTCAGACTAGCGGGGGGCCCCAAGAGACCCAGTACTTC. Its translation is CASSQTSGGPQETQYF.

The chain joins TRBV2 to TRBJ2-1; D may be TRBD1 (6 bases). CDR3 length equals 12 residues. Trimming left V 4 bases short and J 14 bases short, with 15 bases between. Germline CDR1 reads SNHLY; CDR2 reads FYNNEI. For the CDR3, the DNA is TGTGCCAGCAGTGGACCCCAGGGGTTCGAGTTCTTC. As protein: CASSGPQGFEFF.

The chain employs TRBV10-1 and TRBJ2-7, with 8 positions matching TRBD1. The V gene end was trimmed by 3 bases and the J gene end by 5 bases; junction bases not matched to a gene: 6. The CDR3 length is 14 residues. Germline V CDR1 and CDR2: WNHNN, SYGVQD (reference sequence). CDR3 coding DNA: TGCGCCAGCAGTGAAGGCGACAGGGGCCACGAGCAGTACTTC. Protein: CASSEGDRGHEQYF.

This clone was observed a handful of times. This chain connects TRBV6-1 to TRBJ2-1; 11 nucleotides align to TRBD1. Germline assignment: CDR1 MNHNS and CDR2 SASEGT. J was trimmed by 10 bases and V by 3 bases; bases with no gene match: 14. The CDR3 consists of 17 residues. CDR3 nucleotides: TGTGCCAGCAGTGACCGGCATGCCGGGACAGGGGGAATGGAGCAGTTCTTC. It codes for CASSDRHAGTGGMEQFF.

This sequence joins TRBV5-1 and TRBJ2-1; TRBD2 might be the D (6 bases). The ends were cut back, 0 bases at V and 2 bases at J, with 9 bases in the middle. This CDR3 has 15 residues. Germline lookup yields CDR1 SGHRS and CDR2 YFSETQ. The CDR3 nucleotides read TGCGCCAGCAGCTTGGTTAGCGGTACCTACAATGAGCAGTTCTTC. Its translation is CASSLVSGTYNEQFF.

V gene TRBV6-5 combines with J gene TRBJ1-5, with 9 positions matching TRBD1. The CDR3 extends over 15 amino acids. Per germline, CDR1 MNHEY and CDR2 SVGAGI. The ends lost 6 bases at V and 7 bases at J; junction bases unmatched: 10. The CDR3 here is CASSQNRGHGQPQHF. As DNA, the CDR3 is TGTGCCAGCAGCCAGAACAGGGGGCATGGGCAGCCCCAGCATTTT.

This rearrangement joins TRBV25-1 to TRBJ1-1, with D perhaps matching TRBD1 (5 bases). The V gene's germline CDR1 is MGHDK and CDR2 SYGVNS. V dropped 7 bases and J dropped 0 bases, with 12 bases sitting between them. CDR3 size: 14 residues. The CDR3 nucleotides are TGTGCCAGCAACGGGGACTCCGTGAACACTGAAGCTTTCTTT. Translation gives CASNGDSVNTEAFF. Variable domain in full (rest from reference TRBV25-1 and TRBJ1-1): EADIYQTPRYLVIGTGKKITLECSQTMGHDKMYWYQQDPGMELHLIHYSYGVNSTEKGDLSSESTVSRIRTEHFPLTLESARPSHTSQYLCASNGDSVNTEAFFGQGTRLTVV.

V and J are TRBV5-6 and TRBJ2-5; 8 positions agree with TRBD2. V dropped 1 base and J dropped 2; count of bases not matched to a gene: 7. CDR1 is SGHDT and CDR2 is YYEEEE in the germline V gene. The CDR3 sequence is 16 residues long. CDR3 coding DNA: TGTGCCAGCAGCTTGTTTCGGGGGGGAATACAAGAGACCCAGTACTTC. This codes for CASSLFRGGIQETQYF.

Note on this clone: The same CDR3 is also encoded by other DNA sequences in this sample. The chain has TRBV5-1 and TRBJ2-7, with 7 bases aligning to TRBD1. V shed 5 bases and J 1 base; nucleotides not matched to a gene: 3. Germline assignment: CDR1 SGHRS and CDR2 YFSETQ. The CDR3 has 13 residues. CDR3: CASSPDRSYEQYF. Here the CDR3 DNA reads TGCGCCAGCAGTCCGGACAGGTCCTACGAGCAGTACTTC.

The chain combines TRBV10-3 with TRBJ1-2; 11 bases map to TRBD1. The CDR3 extends over 14 amino acids. Germline V gene sequence: CDR1 ENHRY, CDR2 SYGVKD. The J segment lost 5 bases and the V segment lost 6 bases, leaving 5 bases of the junction unmatched. The CDR3 reads CAISGGTGGYGYTF. In DNA, the CDR3 is TGTGCCATCAGCGGTGGGACAGGGGGGTATGGCTACACCTTC.